Listed below are T cell receptor beta chains from one sample, sequenced in a study of cytomegalovirus exposure and HLA in healthy donors. Profiled with immunoSEQ multiplex PCR; TCRdb holds only in-frame clones, not every one. The sample lists about 110,000 clones, around 73% occurring once. The source material was PBMCs. The receptors here all came from a man aged 30 to 45 in good health and CMV-seronegative. CDR3s include the opening cysteine and the closing phenylalanine or tryptophan. The D gene is left open where the match is weak. Rows give clone size only sometimes, using once, few, many, or a class for an expanded clone.

j_call: TRBJ2-1
d_call: TRBD2
v_call: TRBV29-1
clone_size: .
cdr3_nt: TGCAGCGTTGGCGGGAGGGCCCGCAATGAGCAGTTCTTC
cdr3_aa: CSVGGRARNEQFF

j_call: TRBJ2-5
d_call: .
v_call: TRBV19
clone_size: .
cdr3_nt: TGTGCCAGTAGTATTGTCGCGGGGGCTGAAGAGACCCAGTACTTC
cdr3_aa: CASSIVAGAEETQYF

j_call: TRBJ1-1
d_call: .
v_call: TRBV7-8
clone_size: .
cdr3_nt: TGTGCCAGCAGCGCGGACAGAAGTGAAGCTTTCTTT
cdr3_aa: CASSADRSEAFF

j_call: TRBJ2-1
d_call: TRBD1
v_call: TRBV7-7
clone_size: few
cdr3_nt: TGTGCCAGCAGCACGGGACAGGGGGCGTTAAATGAGCAGTTCTTC
cdr3_aa: CASSTGQGALNEQFF

j_call: TRBJ1-1
d_call: TRBD1
v_call: TRBV27
clone_size: .
cdr3_nt: TGTGCCAGCAGAATAACCGGACAGGGAGCCACTGAAGCTTTCTTT
cdr3_aa: CASRITGQGATEAFF

j_call: TRBJ2-7
d_call: .
v_call: TRBV5-1
clone_size: .
cdr3_nt: TGCGCCAGCAGCTTGGCAGGGAATAACTACGAGCAGTACTTC
cdr3_aa: CASSLAGNNYEQYF

j_call: TRBJ2-5
d_call: .
v_call: TRBV20-1
clone_size: .
cdr3_nt: TGCAGTGCTTTTCTGGAGACCCAGTACTTC
cdr3_aa: CSAFLETQYF

j_call: TRBJ1-5
d_call: .
v_call: TRBV6-1
clone_size: .
cdr3_nt: TGTGCCAGCAGTGAAGGACCTTGGGGGGAGGATAGCAATCAGCCCCAGCATTTT
cdr3_aa: CASSEGPWGEDSNQPQHF

j_call: TRBJ1-6
d_call: .
v_call: TRBV9
clone_size: .
cdr3_nt: TGTGCCAGCAGCGTAGGGCAGAATAATTCACCCCTCCACTTT
cdr3_aa: CASSVGQNNSPLHF

j_call: TRBJ2-1
d_call: TRBD1
v_call: TRBV10-1
clone_size: .
cdr3_nt: TGCGCCAGCAGTTACCAGCGGGACAGGGGGCCGAATGAGCAGTTCTTC
cdr3_aa: CASSYQRDRGPNEQFF

j_call: TRBJ2-5
d_call: .
v_call: TRBV7-6
clone_size: .
cdr3_nt: TGTGCCAGCAGCATTCAGGGGGGATACGAGACCCAGTACTTC
cdr3_aa: CASSIQGGYETQYF

j_call: TRBJ1-1
d_call: .
v_call: TRBV7-9
clone_size: .
cdr3_nt: TGTGCCAGCAGCTCTCCACGGGGGGCAAGGACTGAAGCTTTCTTT
cdr3_aa: CASSSPRGARTEAFF

j_call: TRBJ2-7
d_call: TRBD2
v_call: TRBV5-1
clone_size: .
cdr3_nt: TGCGCCAGCAGTCCGTTGACTAGCGGGGGTCAATACGAGCAGTACTTC
cdr3_aa: CASSPLTSGGQYEQYF

j_call: TRBJ1-1
d_call: .
v_call: TRBV7-9
clone_size: .
cdr3_nt: TGTGCCAGCAGCTTTACAGGGAAAACGGCTGAAGCTTTCTTT
cdr3_aa: CASSFTGKTAEAFF

j_call: TRBJ2-7
d_call: .
v_call: TRBV9
clone_size: once
cdr3_nt: TGTGCCAGCAGCGTAGGTTCCAGGCCCAACTCCTACGAGCAGTACTTC
cdr3_aa: CASSVGSRPNSYEQYF

j_call: TRBJ2-5
d_call: .
v_call: TRBV5-1
clone_size: .
cdr3_nt: TGCGCCAGCAGCTGGGCCGGGAATCAAGAGACCCAGTACTTC
cdr3_aa: CASSWAGNQETQYF

j_call: TRBJ2-1
d_call: TRBD1
v_call: TRBV27
clone_size: .
cdr3_nt: TGTGCCAGCAGTTCGACAGGGATCAATGAGCAGTTCTTC
cdr3_aa: CASSSTGINEQFF

j_call: TRBJ2-7
d_call: TRBD2
v_call: TRBV18
clone_size: .
cdr3_nt: TGTGCCAGCTCACCCGGGACTAGCGGGGGTTACGAGCAGTACTTC
cdr3_aa: CASSPGTSGGYEQYF

j_call: TRBJ2-3
d_call: TRBD1
v_call: TRBV5-1
clone_size: .
cdr3_nt: TGCGCCAGCAGCTTGGTGTTTGGGACAGGGGGAAGTACAGATACGCAGTATTTT
cdr3_aa: CASSLVFGTGGSTDTQYF

j_call: TRBJ2-1
d_call: TRBD2
v_call: TRBV9
clone_size: once
cdr3_nt: TGTGCCAGCAGTCATACCGGGACTAGGGAGGACAATGAGCAGTTCTTC
cdr3_aa: CASSHTGTREDNEQFF

j_call: TRBJ2-1
d_call: TRBD1
v_call: TRBV19
clone_size: .
cdr3_nt: TGTGCCAGTAGTATGAGGACAGGATCCTACAATGAGCAGTTCTTC
cdr3_aa: CASSMRTGSYNEQFF

j_call: TRBJ2-3
d_call: .
v_call: TRBV6-1
clone_size: .
cdr3_nt: TGTGCCTTACAGGGCGGGGGAGCCCGCACAGATACGCAGTATTTT
cdr3_aa: CALQGGGARTDTQYF

j_call: TRBJ1-1
d_call: .
v_call: TRBV10-3
clone_size: .
cdr3_nt: TGTGCCATCAGATCAGCAGTGGGGAGGCTTTCTGAAGCTTTCTTT
cdr3_aa: CAIRSAVGRLSEAFF

j_call: TRBJ2-7
d_call: .
v_call: TRBV5-6
clone_size: once
cdr3_nt: TGTGCCAGCAGCTTGGTACAGGGCCACGAGCAGTACTTC
cdr3_aa: CASSLVQGHEQYF

j_call: TRBJ2-7
d_call: .
v_call: TRBV28
clone_size: .
cdr3_nt: TGTGCCAGCACCACAGGAGGACAGTTCTCCTACGAGCAGTACTTC
cdr3_aa: CASTTGGQFSYEQYF

j_call: TRBJ1-1
d_call: .
v_call: TRBV11-2
clone_size: .
cdr3_nt: TGTGCCAGCAGCTTAGGTGGCGAGGGCACTGAAGCTTTCTTT
cdr3_aa: CASSLGGEGTEAFF

j_call: TRBJ2-5
d_call: .
v_call: TRBV11-2
clone_size: .
cdr3_nt: TGTGCCAGCAGCCCAGCGAGGGAGACCCAGTACTTC
cdr3_aa: CASSPARETQYF

j_call: TRBJ2-1
d_call: TRBD1
v_call: TRBV5-1
clone_size: .
cdr3_nt: TGCGCCAGCAGCTTATACAGGGGAAATGAGCAGTTCTTC
cdr3_aa: CASSLYRGNEQFF

j_call: TRBJ2-1
d_call: TRBD2
v_call: TRBV27
clone_size: few
cdr3_nt: TGTGCCAGCAGGCGGGGGGGGACCTACAATGAGCAGTTCTTC
cdr3_aa: CASRRGGTYNEQFF

j_call: TRBJ2-1
d_call: TRBD2
v_call: TRBV4-1
clone_size: .
cdr3_nt: TGCGCCAGCAGCCTGGGGCTGGCGGGAGTCCACAATGAGCAGTTCTTC
cdr3_aa: CASSLGLAGVHNEQFF

j_call: TRBJ2-7
d_call: .
v_call: TRBV2
clone_size: .
cdr3_nt: TGTGCCAGCAACCGACTAGACCAATCCTACGAGCAGTACTTC
cdr3_aa: CASNRLDQSYEQYF

j_call: TRBJ1-1
d_call: .
v_call: TRBV2
clone_size: once
cdr3_nt: TGTGCCAGCAGTGGAGGGGAGGCCACTGAAGCTTTCTTT
cdr3_aa: CASSGGEATEAFF

j_call: TRBJ2-5
d_call: .
v_call: TRBV11-2
clone_size: .
cdr3_nt: TGTGCCAGCAGCACCCCCCGAGAGAGGGGGGGGGAGGAGACCCAGTACTTC
cdr3_aa: CASSTPRERGGEETQYF

j_call: TRBJ2-7
d_call: .
v_call: TRBV2
clone_size: .
cdr3_nt: TGTGCCAGCAGTGGGGACAACTACGAGCAGTACTTC
cdr3_aa: CASSGDNYEQYF

j_call: TRBJ1-1
d_call: .
v_call: TRBV30
clone_size: .
cdr3_nt: TGTGCCTGGAGCGCCCTCAGGAACCGGAACACTGAAGCTTTCTTT
cdr3_aa: CAWSALRNRNTEAFF

j_call: TRBJ2-7
d_call: .
v_call: TRBV2
clone_size: .
cdr3_nt: TGTGCCAGCAGTGAAGCAGGGTTGAGACTAGTATCCTACGAGCAGTACTTC
cdr3_aa: CASSEAGLRLVSYEQYF